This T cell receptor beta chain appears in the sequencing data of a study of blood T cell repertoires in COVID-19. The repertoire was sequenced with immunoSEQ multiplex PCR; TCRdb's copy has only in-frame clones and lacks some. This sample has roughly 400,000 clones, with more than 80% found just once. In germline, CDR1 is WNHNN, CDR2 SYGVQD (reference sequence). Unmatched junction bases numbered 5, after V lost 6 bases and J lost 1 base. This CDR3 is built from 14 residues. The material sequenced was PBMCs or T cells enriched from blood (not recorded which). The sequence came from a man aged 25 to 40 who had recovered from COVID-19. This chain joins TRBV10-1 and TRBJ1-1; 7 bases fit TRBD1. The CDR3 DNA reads TGCGCCAGCAGACATACAGGGGCGAACACTGAAGCTTTCTTT. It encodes CASRHTGANTEAFF.